This T cell receptor (beta chain) was captured by sequencing in a study of blood T cell repertoires in COVID-19. The CDR3 consists of 17 residues. CDR1 is SGHNT and CDR2 is YYREEE in the germline V gene (reference sequence). V was clipped by 4 bases and J by 0 bases; unmatched bases: 9. TCRdb's copy holds only in-frame clones and misses some; the assay was immunoSEQ multiplex PCR. Of approximately 300,000 clones listed, 85% to 90% were seen once; the top ten hold 3.5% to 5%. The sample consisted of PBMCs or T cells enriched from blood (not recorded which). This clonotype was obtained from a woman younger than 30 with acute COVID-19. The chain links TRBV5-4 to TRBJ2-7; 11 bases agree with TRBD2. CDR3 nucleotides: TGTGCCAGCAGCGACCCGGGACTAGCGGCTAGCTCCTACGAGCAGTACTTC. Translated: CASSDPGLAASSYEQYF.